This passage covers 7 T cell receptor beta chains from one sample sequenced in a study of blood T cell repertoires in COVID-19. Assay used: immunoSEQ multiplex PCR; TCRdb lists only in-frame clones, some missing. The sample includes approximately 330,000 clones, around 90% of them seen just once. The sequenced sample was peripheral blood. These receptor sequences come from a woman between 40 and 50 years old with COVID-19, enrolled during active disease.

The chain employs TRBV10-3 and TRBJ2-5; no firm D call. Trimming pared 4 bases from V and 2 bases from J, leaving 5 bases between. The CDR3 loop spans 12 amino acids. Germline V gene sequence: CDR1 ENHRY, CDR2 SYGVKD. CDR3 amino acids: CAISALQETQYF. CDR3 sequence (DNA): TGTGCCATCAGTGCACTTCAAGAGACCCAGTACTTC.

V and J are TRBV7-2 and TRBJ2-7; the D gene is possibly TRBD2 (7 bases). The germline V gene has CDR1 SGHTA and CDR2 FQGNSA. V lost 5 bases, J lost 0 bases, and 20 bases lay in between. The CDR3 totals 17 residues. As DNA, the CDR3 is TGTGCCAGCAGCCCGCGAGGTGGGGGGGCGAGCTCCTACGAGCAGTACTTC. Translating it yields CASSPRGGGASSYEQYF.

The V call is TRBV28, the J call TRBJ1-3; tentative D call: TRBD1 (5 bases). The germline V gene encodes CDR1 MDHEN and CDR2 SYDVKM. Trimming cost V 5 bases and J 5 bases, with 10 bases left between them. This CDR3 region has 13 residues. The CDR3 reads CASSDRSRNTIYF. The DNA of the CDR3 is TGTGCCAGCAGTGACAGAAGTAGAAACACCATATATTTT.

J is TRBJ1-2 and V is TRBV27; tentative D call: TRBD1 (5 bases). V dropped 8 bases and J dropped 2 bases, with 12 bases sitting between them. The CDR3 covers 13 residues. Germline lookup yields CDR1 MNHEY and CDR2 SMNVEV (reference sequence). CDR3 loop: CASRLRGNYGYTF. CDR3 in DNA: TGTGCCAGCCGTCTCCGGGGGAACTATGGCTACACCTTC.

In DNA, the CDR3 is TGTGCCAGCAGCCTCCTGTCAGGGGAGACCCAGTACTTC. Amino acids: CASSLLSGETQYF. V gene TRBV11-3 combines with J gene TRBJ2-5; maybe TRBD1 (5 bases). Trimming stripped 5 bases from V and 5 bases from J, with 12 bases between. Germline-derived CDR1 and CDR2 are SGHNT and YENEEA. The CDR3 loop spans 13 amino acids.

V is TRBV19 and J is TRBJ2-3; D is perhaps TRBD2 (6 bases). The CDR3 sequence is 16 residues long. Germline CDR1 LNHDA, CDR2 SQIVND (reference sequence). Trimming cost V 3 bases and J 1 base, with 14 bases left between them. CDR3 in DNA: TGTGCCAGTAGTATCGGGGGAATAGGGGGCACAGATACGCAGTATTTT. It specifies CASSIGGIGGTDTQYF.

The chain joins TRBV6-5 to TRBJ2-7, with TRBD1 identical over 8 bases. The junction had 5 bases not matched to a gene; V was cut back by 4 bases and J by 0 bases. This CDR3 spans 15 amino acids. CDR1 is MNHEY, CDR2 SVGAGI, per germline. The CDR3 region is CASSSSGGGSYEQYF. In nucleotides, the CDR3 is TGTGCCAGCAGTTCCTCAGGGGGCGGCTCCTACGAGCAGTACTTC.